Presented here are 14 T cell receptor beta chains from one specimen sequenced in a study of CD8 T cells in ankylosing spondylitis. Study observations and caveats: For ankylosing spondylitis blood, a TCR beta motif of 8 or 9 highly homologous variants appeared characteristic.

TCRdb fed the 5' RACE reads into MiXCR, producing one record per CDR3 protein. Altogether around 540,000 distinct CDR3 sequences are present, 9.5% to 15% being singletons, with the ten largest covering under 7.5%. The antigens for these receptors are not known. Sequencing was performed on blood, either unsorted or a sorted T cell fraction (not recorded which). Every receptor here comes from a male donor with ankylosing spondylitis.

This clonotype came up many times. CDR3 amino acids: CASSLGQERDTQYF. The CDR3 DNA sequence: TGCGCCAGCAGCTTGGGACAGGAAAGAGATACGCAGTATTTT. The rearrangement joins TRBV5-1 to TRBJ2-3; TRBD1 might be the D (6 bases). Germline CDR1 reads SGHRS; CDR2 reads YFSETQ. The length of the CDR3 is 14 residues. V lost 0 bases and J 5 bases, leaving 10 bases between the germline ends.

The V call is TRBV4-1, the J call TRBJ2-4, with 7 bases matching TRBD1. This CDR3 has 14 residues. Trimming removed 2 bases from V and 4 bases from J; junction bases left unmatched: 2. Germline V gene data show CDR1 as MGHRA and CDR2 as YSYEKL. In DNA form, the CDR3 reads TGCGCCAGCAGCCAATTGACAGGGAAAAACATTCAGTACTTC. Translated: CASSQLTGKNIQYF.

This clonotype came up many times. The CDR3 DNA reads TGTGCCAGCAGCCCAGGAAGTTCCTACGAGCAGTACTTC. It codes for CASSPGSSYEQYF. This sequence joins TRBV5-5 and TRBJ2-7; no reliable D call. Germline V lookup: CDR1 SGHKS, CDR2 YYEKEE (reference sequence). V was clipped by 4 bases and J by 1 base, with 9 bases between them. The CDR3 has 13 residues. The full variable domain, its missing parts supplied by reference TRBV5-5 and TRBJ2-7, is DAGVTQSPTHLIKTRGQQVTLRCSPISGHKSVSWYQQVLGQGPQFIFQYYEKEERGRGNFPDRFSARQFPNYSSELNVNALLLGDSALYLCASSPGSSYEQYFGPGTRLTVT.

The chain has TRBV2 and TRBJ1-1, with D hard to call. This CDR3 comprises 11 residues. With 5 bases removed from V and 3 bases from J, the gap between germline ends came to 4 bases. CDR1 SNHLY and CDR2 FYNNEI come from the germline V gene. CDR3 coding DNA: TGTGCCAGCAGTTGGGACACTGAAGCTTTCTTT. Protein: CASSWDTEAFF.

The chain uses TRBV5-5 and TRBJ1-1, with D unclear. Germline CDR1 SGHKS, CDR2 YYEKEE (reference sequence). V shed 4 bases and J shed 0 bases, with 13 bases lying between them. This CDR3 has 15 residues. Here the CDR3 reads CASSPVWTMNTEAFF. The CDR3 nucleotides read TGTGCCAGCAGCCCTGTTTGGACGATGAACACTGAAGCTTTCTTT.

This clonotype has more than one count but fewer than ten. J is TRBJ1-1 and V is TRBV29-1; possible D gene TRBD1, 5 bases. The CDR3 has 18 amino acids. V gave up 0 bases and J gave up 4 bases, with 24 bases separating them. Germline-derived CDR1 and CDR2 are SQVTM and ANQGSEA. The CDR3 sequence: CSVEDHDYRGTGLTEAFF. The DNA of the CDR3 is TGCAGCGTTGAAGATCACGATTATCGGGGCACAGGACTCACTGAAGCTTTCTTT. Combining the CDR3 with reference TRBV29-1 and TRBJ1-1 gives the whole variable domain SAVISQKPSRDICQRGTSLTIQCQVDSQVTMMFWYRQQPGQSLTLIATANQGSEATYESGFVIDKFPISRPNLTFSTLTVSNMSPEDSSIYLCSVEDHDYRGTGLTEAFFGQGTRLTVV.

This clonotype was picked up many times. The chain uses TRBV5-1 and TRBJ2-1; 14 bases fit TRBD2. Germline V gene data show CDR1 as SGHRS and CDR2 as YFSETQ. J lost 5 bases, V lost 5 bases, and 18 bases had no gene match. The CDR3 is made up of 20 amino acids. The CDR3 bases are TGCGCCAGCAGTTTTAAAAGGGGGGGACTAGCGGGAGTTTCGGACAATGAGCAGTTCTTC. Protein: CASSFKRGGLAGVSDNEQFF. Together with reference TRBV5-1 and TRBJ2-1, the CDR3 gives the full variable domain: KAGVTQTPRYLIKTRGQQVTLSCSPISGHRSVSWYQQTPGQGLQFLFEYFSETQRNKGNFPGRFSGRQFSNSRSEMNVSTLELGDSALYLCASSFKRGGLAGVSDNEQFFGPGTRLTVL.

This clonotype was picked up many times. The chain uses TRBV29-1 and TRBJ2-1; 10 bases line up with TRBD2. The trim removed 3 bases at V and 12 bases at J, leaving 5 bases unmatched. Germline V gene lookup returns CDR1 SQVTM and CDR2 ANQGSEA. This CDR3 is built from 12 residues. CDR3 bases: TGCAGCGTTGAGACTAGCGGGTACCCGCAGTTCTTC. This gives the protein CSVETSGYPQFF.

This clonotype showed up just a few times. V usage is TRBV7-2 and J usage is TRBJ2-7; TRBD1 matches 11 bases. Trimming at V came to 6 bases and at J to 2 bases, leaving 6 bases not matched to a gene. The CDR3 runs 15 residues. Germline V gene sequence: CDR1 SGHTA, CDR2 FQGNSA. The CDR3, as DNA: TGTGCCAGCAGTCCTGGGACAGGGGGTCCCTACGAGCAGTACTTC. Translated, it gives CASSPGTGGPYEQYF.

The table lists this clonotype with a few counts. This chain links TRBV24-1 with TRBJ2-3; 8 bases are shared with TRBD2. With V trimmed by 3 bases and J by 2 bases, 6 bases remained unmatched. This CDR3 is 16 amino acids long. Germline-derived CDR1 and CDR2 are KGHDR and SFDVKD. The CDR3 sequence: CATSDPLAGITDTQYF. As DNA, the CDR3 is TGTGCCACCAGTGATCCCTTAGCGGGAATCACAGATACGCAGTATTTT.

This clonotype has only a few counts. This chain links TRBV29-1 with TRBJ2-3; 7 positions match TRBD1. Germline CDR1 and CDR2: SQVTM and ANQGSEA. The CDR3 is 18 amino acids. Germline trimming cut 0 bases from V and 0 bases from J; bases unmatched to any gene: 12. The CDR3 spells CSVEEFRTGLFSTDTQYF. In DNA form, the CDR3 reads TGCAGCGTTGAAGAGTTTCGGACAGGACTTTTTAGCACAGATACGCAGTATTTT.

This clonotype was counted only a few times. CDR3 loop: CASSLFHQSTDTQYF. The CDR3 DNA reads TGTGCCAGCTCACTTTTCCATCAGTCCACAGATACGCAGTATTTT. This chain uses TRBV18 with TRBJ2-3, with D unclear. Germline-derived CDR1 and CDR2 are KGHSH and LQKENI. This CDR3 has 15 residues. The V gene lost 4 bases and the J gene lost 2 bases, with 13 bases spanning the gap.

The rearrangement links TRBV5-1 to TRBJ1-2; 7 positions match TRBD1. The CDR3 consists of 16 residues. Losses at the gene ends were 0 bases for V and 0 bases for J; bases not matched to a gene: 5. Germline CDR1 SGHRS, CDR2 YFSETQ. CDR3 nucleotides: TGCGCCAGCAGCTTGGACAGGGGCCCTCCTAACTATGGCTACACCTTC. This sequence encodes CASSLDRGPPNYGYTF.

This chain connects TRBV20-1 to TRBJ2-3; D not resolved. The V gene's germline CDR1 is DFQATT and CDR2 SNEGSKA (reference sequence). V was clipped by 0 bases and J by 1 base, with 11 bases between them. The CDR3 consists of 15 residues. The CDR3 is CSARDSRPGTDTQYF. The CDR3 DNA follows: TGCAGTGCTAGAGATTCTAGGCCAGGCACAGATACGCAGTATTTT.